This TCR beta chain is drawn from a study of long-term antiretroviral therapy in people with HIV. The assay, immunoSEQ v3.0, was run at survey level. The table came from immunoSEQ multiplex PCR; TCRdb's copy has only in-frame clones and leaves some out. The sample shows 7,500 to 10,000 clones, about 81% of them seen only once. As concerns this clone: Germline is not matched at one junction end, which may reflect a read error.

This CDR3 is 16 amino acids long. The V gene's germline CDR1 is SSHAT and CDR2 FNYEAQ (reference sequence). The rearrangement joins TRBV7-7 to TRBJ2-5, with 13 positions matching TRBD2. This receptor was obtained from a man aged 35-49 years with HIV. The source material was unsorted PBMCs, sampled 0.7 years after starting antiretroviral therapy. CDR3 sequence reads: CASSSLLAGGCETQYF. The DNA of the CDR3 is TGTGCTAGCAGCTCTCTACTAGCGGGAGGGTGTGAGACCCAGTACTTC.